This T cell receptor (beta chain) was identified during a study of OX40 agonist ivuxolimab in advanced cancers. The CDR3 is 13 amino acids. Germline V gene data show CDR1 as WNHNN and CDR2 as SYGVQD (reference sequence). Regarding this clone: Its antigen is not known.

Regarding the study as a whole: Average numbers of expanded clones were greater in CD8+ T cells than in CD4+. Certain nonresponding patients likewise had low normalized T-cell clonal expansion. With doses of 0.1 to 3.0 mg/kg, CD4+ and CD8+ blood T cells had undergone clonal expansion by week 6.

The repertoire was sequenced with immunoSEQ multiplex PCR; TCRdb's copy has only in-frame clones and lacks some. The sample has 25,000 or so clones; over 70% are singletons. This TCR was recovered from an adult with an advanced solid tumor such as melanoma, head and neck, liver or kidney cancer. V and J are TRBV10-1 and TRBJ2-5, with 7 bases matching TRBD1. The tail of the sequence fits TRBJ2-7 better, so the J call may be wrong. Sequenced material: CD4+ or CD8+ T cells sorted from blood, taken in a trial of the OX40 agonist ivuxolimab. The CDR3 spells CASSVGRGNEQYF. DNA for the CDR3: TGCGCCAGCAGTGTCGGCAGGGGGAACGAGCAGTACTTC.